The clone carrying this TCR beta chain appeared a few times. What it binds is not known. Using quantitative 5'-RACE with molecular barcodes, the authors made TCR beta libraries. In TCRdb, the 5' RACE reads were re-called with MiXCR into one record per CDR3 protein. This table holds roughly 400,000 distinct CDR3 sequences, around 22% found once. Germline V lookup: CDR1 GTSNPN, CDR2 SVGIG (reference sequence). Between the trimmed V and J ends, which lost 1 base and 3 bases, there was a span of 3 bases. The CDR3 sequence is 11 residues long. The sample comes from a study of CD8 T cells in ankylosing spondylitis. Findings of the study overall: Within peripheral blood, clones linked to disease were CD8+ and relatively rare. A TCR beta motif of several highly homologous variants seemed to mark ankylosing spondylitis blood.

The sample was blood, either unsorted or a sorted T cell fraction (not recorded which). The chain uses TRBV30 and TRBJ2-5; D is unresolved. This TCR was sampled from a male donor with ankylosing spondylitis. CDR3 sequence (DNA): TGTGCCTGGAGTGCGAAAGAGACCCAGTACTTC. This gives the protein CAWSAKETQYF.